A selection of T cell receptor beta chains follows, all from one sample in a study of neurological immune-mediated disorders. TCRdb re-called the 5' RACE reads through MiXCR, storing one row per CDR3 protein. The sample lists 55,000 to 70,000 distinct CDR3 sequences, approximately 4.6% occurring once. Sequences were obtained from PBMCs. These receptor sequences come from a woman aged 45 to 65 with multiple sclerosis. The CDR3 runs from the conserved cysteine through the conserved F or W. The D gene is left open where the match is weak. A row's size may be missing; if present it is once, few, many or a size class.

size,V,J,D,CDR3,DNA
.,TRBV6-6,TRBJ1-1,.,CASSYGLRDGGPENTEAFF,TGTGCCAGCAGTTACGGGTTGAGGGACGGGGGACCCGAGAACACTGAAGCTTTCTTT
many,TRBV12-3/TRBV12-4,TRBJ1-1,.,CASSREVTEAFF,TGTGCCAGCAGTCGGGAGGTCACTGAAGCTTTCTTT
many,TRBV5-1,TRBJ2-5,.,CASSLNAMGQETQYF,TGCGCCAGCAGCTTGAACGCGATGGGGCAAGAGACCCAGTACTTC
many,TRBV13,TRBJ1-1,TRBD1,CASSFRGEAFF,TGTGCCAGCAGCTTCAGGGGGGAAGCTTTCTTT
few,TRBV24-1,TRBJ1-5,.,CATSIGGDQPQNF,TGTGCCACCAGTATCGGGGGAGATCAGCCCCAGAATTTT
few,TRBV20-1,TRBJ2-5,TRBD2,CSAREGGGGWKTQYF,TGCAGTGCTAGAGAGGGCGGGGGGGGGTGGAAGACCCAGTACTTC
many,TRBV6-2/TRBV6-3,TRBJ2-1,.,CASSYSGSYNEQFF,TGTGCCAGCAGTTACTCGGGTAGTTACAATGAGCAGTTCTTC
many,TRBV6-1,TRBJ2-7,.,CASSEAYEQYF,TGTGCCAGCAGTGAAGCCTACGAGCAGTACTTC
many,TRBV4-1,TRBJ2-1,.,CASSLSTGANEQFF,TGCGCCAGCAGCCTGTCGACAGGCGCAAATGAGCAGTTCTTC
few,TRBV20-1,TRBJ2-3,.,CSARGTDTQYF,TGCAGTGCTAGGGGCACAGATACGCAGTATTTT
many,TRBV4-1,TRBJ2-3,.,CASSQAEGPGDTQYF,TGCGCCAGCAGCCAAGCAGAGGGTCCCGGGGATACGCAGTATTTT
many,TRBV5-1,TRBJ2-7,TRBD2,CASSLVAGGPPEQYF,TGCGCCAGCAGCTTGGTGGCGGGGGGGCCGCCCGAGCAGTACTTC
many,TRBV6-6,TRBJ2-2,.,CAGRAWPDTGELFF,TGTGCCGGCCGGGCGTGGCCCGACACCGGGGAGCTGTTTTTT
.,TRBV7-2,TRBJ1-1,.,CASSESHAGNTEAFF,TGTGCCAGCAGCGAGAGCCACGCGGGGAACACTGAAGCTTTCTTT
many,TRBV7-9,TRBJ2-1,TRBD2,CASSPSEGERGGRNEQFF,TGTGCCAGCAGCCCCAGTGAGGGGGAGCGGGGGGGCCGAAATGAGCAGTTCTTC
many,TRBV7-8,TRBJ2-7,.,CASSFTGSYEQYF,TGTGCCAGCAGCTTCACAGGGTCCTACGAGCAGTACTTC
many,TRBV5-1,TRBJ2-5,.,CASSYSGDEETQYF,TGCGCCAGCAGCTATAGCGGTGATGAAGAGACCCAGTACTTC
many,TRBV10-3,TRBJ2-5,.,CAISESISGLLETQYF,TGTGCCATCAGTGAGTCGATTAGCGGACTACTAGAGACCCAGTACTTC
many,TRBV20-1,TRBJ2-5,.,CSASRLEETQYF,TGCAGTGCTAGTCGTCTCGAAGAGACCCAGTACTTC
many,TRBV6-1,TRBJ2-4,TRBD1,CASSVGQGNIQYF,TGTGCCAGCAGTGTGGGACAGGGGAACATTCAGTACTTC
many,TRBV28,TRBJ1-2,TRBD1,CASSSHGKGAVGYTF,TGTGCCAGCAGTTCGCACGGAAAGGGGGCAGTAGGCTACACCTTC
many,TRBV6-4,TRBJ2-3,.,CASSSASTDTQYF,TGTGCCAGCAGTAGTGCTAGCACAGATACGCAGTATTTT
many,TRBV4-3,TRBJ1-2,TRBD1,CASSQDPYTGQGGGYTF,TGCGCCAGCAGCCAAGATCCTTACACGGGACAGGGGGGAGGCTACACCTTC
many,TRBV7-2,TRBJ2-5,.,CASSSFTETQYF,TGTGCCAGCAGCTCTTTTACGGAGACCCAGTACTTC
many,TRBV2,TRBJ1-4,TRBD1,CASSSTGLSNEKLFF,TGTGCCAGCAGTTCGACAGGGCTTTCTAATGAAAAACTGTTTTTT
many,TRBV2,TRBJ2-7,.,CAKGTGVLYEQYF,TGTGCCAAGGGGACCGGGGTCCTATACGAGCAGTACTTC
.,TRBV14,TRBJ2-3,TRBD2,CASSQPGGITDTKYF,TGTGCCAGCAGCCAACCGGGGGGGATCACAGATACGAAGTATTTT
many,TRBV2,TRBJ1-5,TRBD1,CASSDRGRRDQPQHF,TGTGCCAGCAGTGACAGGGGGCGAAGGGATCAGCCCCAGCATTTT
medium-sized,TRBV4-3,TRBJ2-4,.,CASSQGSKNIQYF,TGCGCCAGCAGCCAAGGTTCCAAAAACATTCAGTACTTC
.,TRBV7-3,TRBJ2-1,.,CASSPRGSNEQFF,TGTGCCAGCAGTCCTAGAGGAAGCAATGAGCAGTTCTTC
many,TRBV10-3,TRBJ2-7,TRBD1,CAISDGILGTGPYEQYF,TGTGCCATCAGTGATGGGATTCTCGGGACAGGGCCCTACGAGCAGTACTTC
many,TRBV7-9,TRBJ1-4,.,CASSLGGEKLFF,TGTGCCAGCAGCTTAGGGGGCGAAAAACTGTTTTTT
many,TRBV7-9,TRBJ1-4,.,CASSLVMSRDEKLFF,TGTGCCAGCAGCTTAGTAATGTCCAGGGACGAAAAACTGTTTTTT
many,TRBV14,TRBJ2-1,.,CASSHLTNEQFF,TGTGCCAGCAGCCACCTGACCAATGAGCAGTTCTTC
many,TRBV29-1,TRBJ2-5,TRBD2,CSVGKNSGVSQETQYF,TGCAGCGTTGGAAAGAATAGCGGGGTTTCCCAAGAGACCCAGTACTTC
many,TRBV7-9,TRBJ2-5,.,CASSFVGETQYF,TGTGCCAGCAGCTTTGTAGGGGAGACCCAGTACTTC
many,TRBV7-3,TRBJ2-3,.,CASSLNTPGLGDTQYF,TGTGCCAGCAGCTTAAATACCCCGGGGTTGGGAGATACGCAGTATTTT
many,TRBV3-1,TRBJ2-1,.,CASSQRPTSSYNEQFF,TGTGCCAGCAGCCAAAGGCCGACGAGCTCCTACAATGAGCAGTTCTTC
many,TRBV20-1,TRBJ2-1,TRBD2,CSARDRKRGAINEQFF,TGCAGTGCTAGAGATCGAAAGCGGGGGGCCATTAATGAGCAGTTCTTC
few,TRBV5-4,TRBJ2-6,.,CASSRVAGANVLTF,TGTGCCAGCAGCCGAGTAGCGGGGGCCAACGTCCTGACTTTC
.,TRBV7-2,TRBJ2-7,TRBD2,CASSSSGGAYEQYF,TGTGCCAGCAGCTCTAGCGGGGGGGCGTACGAGCAGTACTTC